This entry lists 18 T cell receptor beta chains sequenced from one sample in a study of identical twins. TCRdb re-called the 5' RACE reads through MiXCR, storing one row per CDR3 protein. The top ten clones hold 7.5% to 9.5% of a sample with roughly 350,000 distinct CDR3 sequences, around 9.7% of them seen once. Specimen: naive T cells sorted from blood. Every receptor here comes from a woman aged 45-59 years in good health.

This clonotype was recorded many times. The CDR3 region is CASSGEVTSTDTQYF. The CDR3 bases are TGTGCCAGCAGTGGGGAAGTAACTAGCACAGATACGCAGTATTTT. The gene calls are TRBV11-2 and TRBJ2-3; D call uncertain. V was shortened by 6 bases and J by 0 bases, with 13 bases between the two germline ends. Germline values: CDR1 SGHAT, CDR2 FQNNGV. The CDR3 contains 15 residues.

CDR3 nucleotides: TGTGCCACCAGCAGAGATAATCGGGATACGCAGTATTTT. Amino acids: CATSRDNRDTQYF. The rearrangement links TRBV15 to TRBJ2-3; D is unclear. This CDR3 has 13 amino acids. Looked up from germline, CDR1 is LNHNV and CDR2 is YYDKDF (reference sequence). The V and J ends lost 0 bases and 6 bases respectively, with 7 bases between them.

The chain carries TRBV12-3 or TRBV12-4 and TRBJ1-1, with 9 bases lining up with TRBD1. J was trimmed by 5 bases and V by 4 bases; bases with no gene match: 8. The CDR3 consists of 15 residues. CDR3 in amino acids: CASSSPQGARTEAFF. The CDR3 nucleotides read TGTGCCAGCAGTTCCCCACAGGGGGCGCGGACTGAAGCTTTCTTT.

This clonotype was counted between two and nine times. The rearrangement uses TRBV18 and TRBJ2-2, with D tentatively TRBD2 (6 bases). Germline V gene data show CDR1 as KGHSH and CDR2 as LQKENI. This CDR3 region has 17 residues. The ends were cut back, 2 bases at V and 4 bases at J, with 17 bases in the middle. Here the CDR3 DNA reads TGTGCCAGCTCACCAGACCTAGCCGGGAGAGGCACCGGGGAGCTGTTTTTT. Protein: CASSPDLAGRGTGELFF.

This clonotype came up many times. The chain has TRBV6-1 and TRBJ1-1, with D uncertain. Germline lookup yields CDR1 MNHNS and CDR2 SASEGT. The length of the CDR3 is 13 residues. Trimming took off 6 bases at V and 4 bases at J, with 12 bases between the two ends. The chain's CDR3 is CASSLTLSTEAFF. The CDR3 DNA sequence: TGTGCCAGCAGCCTGACACTTAGCACTGAAGCTTTCTTT.

The chain couples TRBV2 to TRBJ2-1, with 13 bases lining up with TRBD2. CDR3 length: 12 amino acids. The germline gives CDR1 SNHLY, CDR2 FYNNEI. The V gene end was trimmed by 6 bases and the J gene end by 16 bases; junction bases not matched to a gene: 6. Written as DNA, the CDR3 is TGTGCCAGCAGAGACGGACTAGCGGGAGCCTTCTTC. Protein: CASRDGLAGAFF.

The chain carries TRBV6-4 and TRBJ2-7, with unresolved D. V was pared by 8 bases and J by 7 bases, with 12 bases between. The germline V gene encodes CDR1 MRHNA and CDR2 SNTAGT. This CDR3 region has 11 residues. CDR3 nucleotides: TGTGCCAGCCACGCTGACCGGGAGCAGTACGTC. It translates to CASHADREQYV.

In its sample, this clonotype was seen many times. J is TRBJ1-4 and V is TRBV10-3; TRBD1 is a possible D gene (5 bases). The V and J ends lost 7 bases and 8 bases respectively, with 17 bases between them. In germline, CDR1 is ENHRY, CDR2 SYGVKD. CDR3 length: 14 amino acids. The CDR3 DNA reads as TGTGCCATCATGAAGGGGCTTGCGGGGGAAAAACTGTTTTTT. This translates into CAIMKGLAGEKLFF.

The chain couples TRBV5-1 to TRBJ2-1; 9 bases fit TRBD2. The CDR3 runs to 15 residues. J gave up 10 bases and V 4 bases, and 12 bases lay outside the gene matches. Germline lookup yields CDR1 SGHRS and CDR2 YFSETQ. The CDR3 region has the DNA TGCGCCAGCAGCAAAGTTAGCGGGAGCTTGAACGAGCAGTTCTTC. Protein sequence: CASSKVSGSLNEQFF.

This clonotype was seen a few times. The V call is TRBV20-1, the J call TRBJ1-6; D ambiguous. The CDR3 extends over 17 amino acids. Trimming removed 0 bases at V and 5 bases at J, with 17 bases between. Per the germline V gene, CDR1 is DFQATT and CDR2 is SNEGSKA (reference sequence). The DNA for the CDR3 is TGCAGTGCTAGAGATGATGTTAGGACGGCTGATAATTCACCCCTCCACTTT. It codes for CSARDDVRTADNSPLHF.

Many counts were recorded for this clonotype. This chain uses TRBV7-9 with TRBJ1-1; possibly TRBD1 for D (6 bases). The CDR3 sequence is 14 residues long. V lost 4 bases and J lost 7, with 16 bases in between. Germline V CDR1 and CDR2: SEHNR, FQNEAQ (reference sequence). The CDR3 bases are TGTGCCAGCAGCTCTAAGGACAGTCTAAGTGAAGCTTTCTTT. It specifies CASSSKDSLSEAFF.

This clonotype has only a few counts. The CDR3 DNA follows: TGCAGTGCTAGAGGGACTGGGGAGCAGTTCTTC. Protein product: CSARGTGEQFF. The chain is built from TRBV20-1 and TRBJ2-1; D is possibly TRBD2 (5 bases). This CDR3 has 11 residues. Germline CDR1 and CDR2: DFQATT and SNEGSKA (reference sequence). The V end was cut by 1 base, the J end by 10 bases, with 8 bases between.

This clonotype was recorded at least ten times. V gene TRBV4-2 combines with J gene TRBJ2-1; D possibly matches TRBD1 or TRBD2 (5 bases each). Germline V gene data show CDR1 as LGHNA and CDR2 as YNFKEQ. Trimming removed 1 base at V and 7 bases at J, with 14 bases between. The CDR3 has 15 amino acids. In nucleotides, the CDR3 is TGTGCCAGCAGCCAAGGGGGACGGGTTGGTAATGAGCAGTTCTTC. As protein: CASSQGGRVGNEQFF.

This clonotype appeared many times. The chain has TRBV29-1 and TRBJ2-2; TRBD2 agrees at 7 bases. Germline loops: CDR1 SQVTM, CDR2 ANQGSEA. Unmatched junction bases numbered 4, after V lost 5 bases and J lost 1 base. The CDR3 has 14 amino acids. CDR3 DNA: TGCAGCGTTCACGAGCGGGGGAACACCGGGGAGCTGTTTTTT. Its translation is CSVHERGNTGELFF.

A few counts support this clonotype. V and J are TRBV19 and TRBJ1-6; no clear D gene. Germline loops: CDR1 LNHDA, CDR2 SQIVND (reference sequence). This CDR3 has 14 amino acids. Trimming stripped 5 bases from V and 0 bases from J, with 5 bases between. CDR3 region: CASSDTSYNSPLHF. CDR3 nucleotide sequence: TGTGCCAGTAGTGACACCTCCTATAATTCACCCCTCCACTTT.

This clonotype was seen many times. V is TRBV7-7 and J is TRBJ2-2; D uncertain. Trimming stripped 2 bases from V and 6 bases from J, with 10 bases between. Germline assignment: CDR1 SSHAT and CDR2 FNYEAQ (reference sequence). There are 14 residues in the CDR3. CDR3 sequence (DNA): TGTGCCAGCAGCTTATTCGCCTCCTCCGGGGAGCTGTTTTTT. It translates to CASSLFASSGELFF.

This clonotype was observed a handful of times. The chain is built from TRBV7-3 and TRBJ2-1; tentatively, D is TRBD1 (5 bases). Germline CDR1 SGHTA, CDR2 FQGTGA. The CDR3 contains 14 residues. V shed 5 bases and J shed 8 bases, with 16 bases lying between them. The CDR3 DNA reads as TGTGCCAGCAGCCCCTCGACAAGGACACATGAGCAGTTCTTC. The encoded protein is CASSPSTRTHEQFF.

V usage is TRBV12-3 or TRBV12-4 and J usage is TRBJ2-1; D is ambiguous. V dropped 3 bases and J dropped 10 bases, with 10 bases sitting between them. CDR3 length: 12 amino acids. CDR3 DNA: TGTGCCAGCAGTTTTAGGATTCTGGAGCAGTTCTTC. Protein product: CASSFRILEQFF.